A selection of T cell receptor beta chains follows, all from one sample in a study of blood T cell repertoires in COVID-19. Libraries were prepared by immunoSEQ multiplex PCR; TCRdb keeps only in-frame clonotypes and omits some of them. The sample lists around 72,000 clones; over 75% were seen once. Sample: peripheral blood. The receptors were gathered from a man between 50 and 59 years old with acute or convalescent COVID-19. CDR3s include the opening cysteine and the closing phenylalanine or tryptophan. The order of the fields is V gene, J gene, clone size, D gene, CDR3 DNA, CDR3 protein. The D gene is left open where the match is weak. Not all rows give a size; the values are once, few, many and, for expanded clones, a class.

v_gene: TRBV10-1
j_gene: TRBJ1-1
abundance: .
d_gene: TRBD1
CDR3nt: TGCGCCAGCAGTGCGGGACAGACGAACACTGAAGCTTTCTTT
CDR3aa: CASSAGQTNTEAFF

v_gene: TRBV18
j_gene: TRBJ2-7
abundance: .
d_gene: .
CDR3nt: TGTGCCAGCTCACCACAGGCAGGGCTTTACTTC
CDR3aa: CASSPQAGLYF

v_gene: TRBV14
j_gene: TRBJ2-3
abundance: .
d_gene: TRBD1
CDR3nt: TGTGCCAGCAGCCCTTCGGACAGGGGTTGGACAGATACGCAGTATTTT
CDR3aa: CASSPSDRGWTDTQYF

v_gene: TRBV6-5
j_gene: TRBJ2-5
abundance: .
d_gene: .
CDR3nt: TGTGCCAGCGGAGGGTGGGAGACCCAGTACTTC
CDR3aa: CASGGWETQYF

v_gene: TRBV28
j_gene: TRBJ2-7
abundance: once
d_gene: TRBD1
CDR3nt: TGTGCCAGCAGCCACGGGACAGTCTCCTACGAGCAGTACTTC
CDR3aa: CASSHGTVSYEQYF

v_gene: TRBV9
j_gene: TRBJ2-3
abundance: .
d_gene: TRBD2
CDR3nt: TGTGCCAGCAGCGGGCCCATAGCGGGGGGGCCTCAAGATACGCAGTATTTT
CDR3aa: CASSGPIAGGPQDTQYF

v_gene: TRBV5-1
j_gene: TRBJ2-7
abundance: .
d_gene: TRBD2
CDR3nt: TGCGCCAGCAGCCCTGTCCCGGGACTAGCGGGGGGCCCTGGCGAGCAGTACTTC
CDR3aa: CASSPVPGLAGGPGEQYF

v_gene: TRBV27
j_gene: TRBJ2-3
abundance: .
d_gene: .
CDR3nt: TGTGCCAGCAGTATGGACACCGTGGGTACGCAGTATTTT
CDR3aa: CASSMDTVGTQYF

v_gene: TRBV28
j_gene: TRBJ1-2
abundance: .
d_gene: TRBD1
CDR3nt: TGTGCCAGCACAGTAGGGGGTTTAGGACAGGATAACTATGGCTACACCTTC
CDR3aa: CASTVGGLGQDNYGYTF

v_gene: TRBV6-5
j_gene: TRBJ2-7
abundance: once
d_gene: .
CDR3nt: TGTGCCAGCAGCAAAATGGGGGGAGGCTACGAGCAGTACTTC
CDR3aa: CASSKMGGGYEQYF

v_gene: TRBV9
j_gene: TRBJ2-3
abundance: .
d_gene: TRBD2
CDR3nt: TGTGCCAGCAGCGTCCTAGCGGGGGGGAGCACAGATACGCAGTATTTT
CDR3aa: CASSVLAGGSTDTQYF

v_gene: TRBV19
j_gene: TRBJ2-1
abundance: .
d_gene: .
CDR3nt: TGTGCCACCAGGGAAGGGTTCTACAATGAGCAGTTCTTC
CDR3aa: CATREGFYNEQFF

v_gene: TRBV19
j_gene: TRBJ1-4
abundance: .
d_gene: .
CDR3nt: TGTGCCAGTAGGCCCCGGGAACTTAATGAAAAACTGTTTTTT
CDR3aa: CASRPRELNEKLFF

v_gene: TRBV2
j_gene: TRBJ2-5
abundance: .
d_gene: .
CDR3nt: TGTGCCAGCAGTGAAGCGCCCGGGGAGACCCAGTACTTC
CDR3aa: CASSEAPGETQYF

v_gene: TRBV6-2/TRBV6-3
j_gene: TRBJ2-6
abundance: .
d_gene: TRBD1
CDR3nt: TGTGCCAGCAGTAGGACAGGCTACCGTCTCTCTGGGGCCAACGTCCTGACTTTC
CDR3aa: CASSRTGYRLSGANVLTF

v_gene: TRBV6-6
j_gene: TRBJ1-2
abundance: .
d_gene: TRBD1
CDR3nt: TGTGCCAGCAGGTCGACAGGGTACTATGGCTACACCTTC
CDR3aa: CASRSTGYYGYTF

v_gene: TRBV6-5
j_gene: TRBJ1-5
abundance: .
d_gene: TRBD1
CDR3nt: TGTGCCAGCAGACAACAGGGGAATCAGCCCCAGCATTTT
CDR3aa: CASRQQGNQPQHF

v_gene: TRBV7-9
j_gene: TRBJ2-7
abundance: .
d_gene: TRBD1
CDR3nt: TGTGCCAGCAGCTTAATTGAGGGGGCCGCGGAGCAGTACTTC
CDR3aa: CASSLIEGAAEQYF